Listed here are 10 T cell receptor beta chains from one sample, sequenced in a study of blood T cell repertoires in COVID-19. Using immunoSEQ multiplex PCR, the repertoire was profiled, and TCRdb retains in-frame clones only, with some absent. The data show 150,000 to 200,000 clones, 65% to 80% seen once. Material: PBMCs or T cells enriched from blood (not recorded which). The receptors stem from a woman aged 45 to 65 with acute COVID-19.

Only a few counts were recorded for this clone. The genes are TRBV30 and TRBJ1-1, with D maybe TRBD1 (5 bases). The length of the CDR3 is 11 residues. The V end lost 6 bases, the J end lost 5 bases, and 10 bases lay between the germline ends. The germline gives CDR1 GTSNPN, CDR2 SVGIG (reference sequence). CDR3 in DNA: TGTGCCTGCAGTCGGGGGACTGAAGCTTTCTTT. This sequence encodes CACSRGTEAFF.

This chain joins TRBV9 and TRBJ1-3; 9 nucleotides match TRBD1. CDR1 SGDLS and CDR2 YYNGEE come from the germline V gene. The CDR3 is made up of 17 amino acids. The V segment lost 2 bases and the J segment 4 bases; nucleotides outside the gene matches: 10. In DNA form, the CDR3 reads TGTGCCAGCAGCGTCCTTGGGACAGGGATGGCCGGAAACACCATATATTTT. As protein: CASSVLGTGMAGNTIYF.

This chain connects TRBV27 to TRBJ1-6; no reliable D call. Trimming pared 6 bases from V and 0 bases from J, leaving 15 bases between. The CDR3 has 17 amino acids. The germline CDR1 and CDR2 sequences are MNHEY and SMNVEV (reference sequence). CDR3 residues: CASRVSAGSSYNSPLHF. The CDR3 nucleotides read TGTGCCAGCAGGGTCTCTGCGGGTAGCTCCTATAATTCACCCCTCCACTTT.

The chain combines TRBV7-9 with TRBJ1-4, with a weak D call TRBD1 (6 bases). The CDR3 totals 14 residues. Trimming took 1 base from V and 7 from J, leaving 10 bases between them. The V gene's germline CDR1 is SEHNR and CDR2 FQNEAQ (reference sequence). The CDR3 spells CASSLGQGFEKLFF. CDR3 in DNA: TGTGCCAGCAGCTTAGGTCAGGGGTTTGAAAAACTGTTTTTT.

The CDR3 nucleotides read TGTGCCAGTACCCCTAGACAGGGGGCAGTAGACTCACCCCTCCACTTT. It translates to CASTPRQGAVDSPLHF. V usage is TRBV19 and J usage is TRBJ1-6, with 10 bases fitting TRBD1. Germline lookup yields CDR1 LNHDA and CDR2 SQIVND (reference sequence). V was pared by 7 bases and J by 10 bases, with 13 bases of the junction left unmatched. The CDR3 runs to 16 residues.

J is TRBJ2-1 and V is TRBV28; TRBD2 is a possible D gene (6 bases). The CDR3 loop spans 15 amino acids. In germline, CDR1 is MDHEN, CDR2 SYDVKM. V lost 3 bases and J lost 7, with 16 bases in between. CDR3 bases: TGTGCCAGCAGTTTTGCGTTGACTAGTCGGAATGAGCAGTTCTTC. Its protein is CASSFALTSRNEQFF.

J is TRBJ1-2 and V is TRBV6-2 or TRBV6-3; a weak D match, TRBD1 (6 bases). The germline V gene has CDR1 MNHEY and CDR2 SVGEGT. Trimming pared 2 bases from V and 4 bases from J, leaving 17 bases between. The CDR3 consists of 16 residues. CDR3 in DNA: TGTGCCAGCAGTTACCCGGGACATACCCTAGGCTATGGCTACACCTTC. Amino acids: CASSYPGHTLGYGYTF.

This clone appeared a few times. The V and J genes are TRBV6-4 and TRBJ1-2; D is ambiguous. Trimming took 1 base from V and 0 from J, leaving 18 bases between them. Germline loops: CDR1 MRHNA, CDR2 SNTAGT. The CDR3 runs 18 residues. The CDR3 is CASSDCQRPRFSNYGYTF. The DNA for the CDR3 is TGTGCCAGCAGTGACTGCCAAAGGCCCAGGTTTTCTAACTATGGCTACACCTTC.

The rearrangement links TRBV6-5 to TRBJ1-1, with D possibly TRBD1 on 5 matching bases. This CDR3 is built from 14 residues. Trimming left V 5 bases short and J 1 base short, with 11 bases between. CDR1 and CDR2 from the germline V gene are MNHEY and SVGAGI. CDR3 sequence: CASSLTGKNTEAFF. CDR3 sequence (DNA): TGTGCCAGCAGTCTTACAGGAAAGAACACTGAAGCTTTCTTT.

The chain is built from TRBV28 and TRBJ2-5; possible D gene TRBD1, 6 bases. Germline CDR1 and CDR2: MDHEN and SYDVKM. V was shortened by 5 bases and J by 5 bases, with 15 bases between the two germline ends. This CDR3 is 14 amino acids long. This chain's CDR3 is CASSPTGSRETQYF. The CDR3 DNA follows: TGTGCCAGCAGTCCAACAGGGTCGCGGGAGACCCAGTACTTC.